The 16 T cell receptor beta chains given below trace back to one sample, sequenced in a study of technical replicates of blood from a handful of donors. The data were produced by immunoSEQ multiplex PCR, yet TCRdb's version contains in-frame clones alone and is incomplete. The table has about 59,000 clones, around 95% seen once; the top ten hold roughly 4%. Sequences were obtained from PBMCs. These receptors were collected from a human donor in good health. Some clones in this sample may be carry-over from other donors' samples.

This chain connects TRBV11-2 to TRBJ1-1; no clear D gene. Germline lookup yields CDR1 SGHAT and CDR2 FQNNGV. The CDR3 contains 15 residues. V gave up 5 bases and J gave up 0 bases, with 13 bases separating them. This CDR3 reads CASSVRLLMNTEAFF. The CDR3 DNA follows: TGTGCCAGCAGCGTAAGACTGCTCATGAACACTGAAGCTTTCTTT.

The gene calls are TRBV7-2 and TRBJ2-7; 9 bases are a match to TRBD2. CDR3 length: 15 residues. With 2 bases clipped from V and 3 bases from J, the junction kept 5 bases outside the gene matches. Germline values: CDR1 SGHTA, CDR2 FQGNSA. The CDR3: CASSLSLAGLYEQYF. The CDR3 DNA is TGTGCCAGCAGCTTATCCCTAGCGGGACTCTACGAGCAGTACTTC. Full variable domain (remainder filled in from reference TRBV7-2 and TRBJ2-7): GAGVSQSPSNKVTEKGKDVELRCDPISGHTALYWYRQSLGQGLEFLIYFQGNSAPDKSGLPSDRFSAERTGGSVSTLTIQRTQQEDSAVYLCASSLSLAGLYEQYFGPGTRLTVT.

The count of this clone is one. Written as DNA, the CDR3 is TGTGCCTGGAGTGCAGGGACTAGCGGGACGAACCAAGAGACCCAGTACTTC. This sequence encodes CAWSAGTSGTNQETQYF. The chain links TRBV30 to TRBJ2-5; 13 positions match TRBD2. V shed 1 base and J 0 bases; nucleotides not matched to a gene: 5. Germline lookup yields CDR1 GTSNPN and CDR2 SVGIG (reference sequence). This CDR3 has 17 residues.

V is TRBV7-3 and J is TRBJ2-7; TRBD1 matches at 7 bases. CDR1 and CDR2 from the germline V gene are SGHTA and FQGTGA. The CDR3 sequence is 13 residues long. The V and J ends lost 2 bases and 6 bases, in that order; junction bases with no gene match: 4. The CDR3 loop reads CASSLSGDSEQYF. The DNA of the CDR3 is TGTGCCAGCAGCTTATCCGGGGACAGCGAGCAGTACTTC.

V and J are TRBV5-6 and TRBJ1-6; no firm D call. The CDR3 extends over 14 amino acids. V lost 5 bases, J lost 7 bases, and 13 bases lay in between. CDR1 is SGHDT and CDR2 is YYEEEE in the germline V gene. The chain's CDR3 is CASSYRGFNSPLHF. As DNA, the CDR3 is TGTGCCAGCAGTTACCGGGGTTTCAATTCACCCCTCCACTTT. Looking up the rest from reference TRBV5-6 and TRBJ1-6 gives the full variable domain: DAGVTQSPTHLIKTRGQQVTLRCSPKSGHDTVSWYQQALGQGPQFIFQYYEEEERQRGNFPDRFSGHQFPNYSSELNVNALLLGDSALYLCASSYRGFNSPLHFGNGTRLTVT.

The V gene is TRBV9, the J gene TRBJ2-3; D may be TRBD2 (6 bases). This CDR3 has 15 residues. The germline CDR1 and CDR2 sequences are SGDLS and YYNGEE. Trimming pared 4 bases from V and 2 bases from J, leaving 14 bases between. The CDR3 bases are TGTGCCAGCAGCCCCGGGACTGCAACCACAGATACGCAGTATTTT. Protein product: CASSPGTATTDTQYF.

This rearrangement joins TRBV2 to TRBJ1-2, with TRBD1 matching over 7 bases. This CDR3 is built from 17 residues. The V gene's germline CDR1 is SNHLY and CDR2 FYNNEI. After removal of 6 bases from V and 1 base from J, the junction contained 14 bases not matched to a gene. The CDR3 sequence is CASRAQIRTGGNYGYTF. The CDR3 DNA reads TGTGCCAGCAGGGCCCAAATCCGGACAGGAGGTAACTATGGCTACACCTTC. Supplemented by reference TRBV2 and TRBJ1-2, the full variable domain reads EPEVTQTPSHQVTQMGQEVILRCVPISNHLYFYWYRQILGQKVEFLVSFYNNEISEKSEIFDDQFSVERPDGSNFTLKIRSTKLEDSAMYFCASRAQIRTGGNYGYTFGSGTRLTVV.

The rearrangement uses TRBV6-1 and TRBJ2-7, with 7 bases aligning to TRBD1. The V and J ends lost 9 bases and 7 bases, in that order; junction bases with no gene match: 18. This CDR3 region has 15 residues. Germline loops: CDR1 MNHNS, CDR2 SASEGT. The CDR3 spells CASWTSRQGLGEQYF. In DNA form, the CDR3 reads TGTGCCAGTTGGACTTCCCGACAGGGCCTAGGGGAGCAGTACTTC.

The rearrangement links TRBV7-3 to TRBJ1-1; D possibly corresponds to TRBD1 (5 bases). This CDR3 region has 14 residues. V was shortened by 5 bases and J by 3 bases, with 13 bases between the two germline ends. CDR1 SGHTA and CDR2 FQGTGA come from the germline V gene. CDR3 in amino acids: CASSPRGGDTEAFF. The CDR3 DNA follows: TGTGCCAGCAGCCCGCGCGGGGGGGACACTGAAGCTTTCTTT.

The V and J genes are TRBV5-1 and TRBJ1-4, with 11 bases identical to TRBD1. After removal of 3 bases from V and 8 bases from J, the junction contained 0 bases not matched to a gene. CDR3 length equals 13 residues. The germline gives CDR1 SGHRS, CDR2 YFSETQ. The CDR3 nucleotides are TGCGCCAGCAGCTGGGACAGGGGGGAAAAACTGTTTTTT. This encodes CASSWDRGEKLFF.

The table lists this clone with a count of one. V is TRBV19 and J is TRBJ2-7, with TRBD1 as a possible D gene (5 bases). V lost 0 bases, J lost 6 bases, and 12 bases lay in between. Germline V gives CDR1 LNHDA, CDR2 SQIVND (reference sequence). The CDR3 totals 14 residues. CDR3 coding DNA: TGTGCCAGTAGTATAGAACAGGCCCTCGGCGAGCAGTACTTC. This codes for CASSIEQALGEQYF.

In nucleotides, the CDR3 is TGTGCCAGCAGCTTTACTAGCGGGAGTTTTTACAATGAGCAGTTCTTC. Protein product: CASSFTSGSFYNEQFF. This chain links TRBV11-2 with TRBJ2-1; 11 nucleotides match TRBD2. The CDR3 has 16 amino acids. The V gene's germline CDR1 is SGHAT and CDR2 FQNNGV. Losses at the gene ends were 3 bases for V and 4 bases for J; bases not matched to a gene: 5.

This chain links TRBV15 with TRBJ2-7; TRBD2 matches at 13 bases. Trimming at V came to 0 bases and at J to 4 bases, leaving 9 bases not matched to a gene. This CDR3 comprises 18 residues. Germline V gives CDR1 LNHNV, CDR2 YYDKDF (reference sequence). The CDR3 region is CATSRDLGLAGSRYEQYF. The CDR3 region has the DNA TGTGCCACCAGCAGAGATCTGGGACTAGCGGGATCTAGGTACGAGCAGTACTTC.

The chain has TRBV6-4 and TRBJ2-1; a possible D gene is TRBD2 (6 bases). V was trimmed by 3 bases and J by 5 bases, leaving 11 bases between them. This CDR3 is 14 amino acids long. Looked up from germline, CDR1 is MRHNA and CDR2 is SNTAGT. This CDR3 is CASSDPTSNNEQFF. Here the CDR3 DNA reads TGTGCCAGCAGTGATCCTACTAGCAACAATGAGCAGTTCTTC.

The V gene is TRBV4-1, the J gene TRBJ1-2; D is undetermined. Per the germline V gene, CDR1 is MGHRA and CDR2 is YSYEKL. This CDR3 has 14 amino acids. The V end was cut by 5 bases, the J end by 5 bases, with 15 bases between. The CDR3 coding sequence is TGCGCCAGCAGCAGAGGCGGATTCGAATATGGCTACACCTTC. It yields the protein CASSRGGFEYGYTF.

The chain recombines TRBV7-9 with TRBJ1-5; the match to TRBD1 covers 8 bases. Germline V CDR1 and CDR2: SEHNR, FQNEAQ (reference sequence). V shed 1 base, J shed 7 bases, and the junction held 6 bases outside the gene matches. The CDR3 totals 15 residues. The CDR3 here is CASSLVAGGQQPQHF. In nucleotides, the CDR3 is TGTGCCAGCAGCTTAGTGGCAGGGGGCCAGCAGCCCCAGCATTTT.